This T cell receptor (beta chain) is from a study of identifying expanded T cells in peripheral blood. Study findings and constraints: Technical replicates showed around 1.1 changed clones; around 2 weeks around 15; four weeks 19. Clone count variance between two-week samples rose with total template count.

About this clone: The target antigen is unknown.

Clones were read by immunoSEQ multiplex PCR, and TCRdb kept only the in-frame ones, dropping some. The top ten hold about 3% of the sample, which has 80,000 to 90,000 clones, about 88% seen once. The V gene's germline CDR1 is SNHLY and CDR2 FYNNEI. Trimming took 4 bases from V and 1 from J; bases not matched to a gene: 11. There are 17 residues in the CDR3. During the collection period, no donor immune events like infections were recorded. The sequencing input was blood. The receptor comes from a person aged 18 to 70 in good health. The chain has TRBV2 and TRBJ2-3; 7 bases are shared with TRBD2. The CDR3 protein is CASSALWRESRTDTQYF. The CDR3 region has the DNA TGTGCCAGCAGTGCTCTATGGCGGGAGAGCCGCACAGATACGCAGTATTTT.